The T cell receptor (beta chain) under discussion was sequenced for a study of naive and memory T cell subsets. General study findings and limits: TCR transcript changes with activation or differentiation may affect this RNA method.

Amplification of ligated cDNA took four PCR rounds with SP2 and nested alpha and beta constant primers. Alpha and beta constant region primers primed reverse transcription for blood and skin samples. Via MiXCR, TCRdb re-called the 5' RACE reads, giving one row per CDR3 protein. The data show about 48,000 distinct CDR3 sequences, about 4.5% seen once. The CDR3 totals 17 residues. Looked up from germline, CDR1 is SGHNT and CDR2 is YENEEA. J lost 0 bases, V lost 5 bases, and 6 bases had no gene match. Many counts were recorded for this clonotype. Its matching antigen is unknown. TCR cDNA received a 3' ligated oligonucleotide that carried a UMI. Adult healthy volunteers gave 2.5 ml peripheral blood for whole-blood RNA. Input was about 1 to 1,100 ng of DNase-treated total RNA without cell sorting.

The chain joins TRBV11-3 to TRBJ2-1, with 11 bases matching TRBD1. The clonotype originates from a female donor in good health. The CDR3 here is CASSLGGTGGSYNEQFF. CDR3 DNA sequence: TGTGCCAGCAGCCTCGGGGGGACAGGGGGCTCCTACAATGAGCAGTTCTTC.